The 10 T cell receptor beta chains reported below all come from one sample, sequenced in a study of cytomegalovirus exposure and HLA in healthy donors listed by TCRdb under 2017. The receptor library was made with the immunoSEQ multiplex PCR assay. A mixture of 60 forward primers for TCR Vbeta segments and 13 reverse primers for TCR Jbeta segments was used in the multiplex PCR. The immuneACCESS repertoire file appears here via TCRdb, limited to in-frame rearrangements. These files lack a portion of the clones; in checked studies, under half of the deficit traces to unresolved V genes, and the cause of the others is not known. In this sample the table shows some 71,000 clones, 74% of which occur a single time. 20% to 25% of the sample belongs to the ten largest clones. Sample: PBMCs. The receptor source for this set is a woman aged 30 to 39 in good health and CMV-seropositive.

The sample holds one count of this clone. DNA for the CDR3: TGTGCCACCGGGACAGGGCTCAATCAGCCCCAGCATTTT. This translates into CATGTGLNQPQHF. The chain links TRBV2 to TRBJ1-5, with TRBD1 matching 9 bases. In germline, CDR1 is SNHLY, CDR2 FYNNEI. Germline trimming cut 10 bases from V and 3 bases from J; bases unmatched to any gene: 4. The CDR3 is made up of 13 amino acids.

J is TRBJ2-1 and V is TRBV9; a possible D gene is TRBD1 (5 bases). The V end was cut by 4 bases, the J end by 13 bases, with 18 bases between. This CDR3 has 13 residues. CDR1 and CDR2 from the germline V gene are SGDLS and YYNGEE. The CDR3 nucleotides are TGTGCCAGCAGCTCCCTCCTGGGGCGGCAACAGTTCTTC. Translated: CASSSLLGRQQFF.

This chain uses TRBV19 with TRBJ1-1; unclear D gene. CDR1 LNHDA and CDR2 SQIVND come from the germline V gene (reference sequence). The CDR3 covers 12 residues. The germline V and J ends were trimmed by 3 bases and 5 bases, with 7 bases remaining between them. The CDR3 nucleotides are TGTGCCAGTAGTATCAGTAAGACTGAAGCTTTCTTT. Translating gives CASSISKTEAFF.

This clone was recorded only once. The CDR3 sequence: CASSLPQMNTEAFF. The DNA of the CDR3 is TGTGCCAGCAGTTTACCCCAGATGAACACTGAAGCTTTCTTT. The chain joins TRBV28 to TRBJ1-1; D not resolved. The germline gives CDR1 MDHEN, CDR2 SYDVKM. The CDR3 length is 14 residues. V lost 2 bases and J lost 0, with 7 bases in between.

The V call is TRBV6-5, the J call TRBJ1-1; 10 positions agree with TRBD1. CDR3 length: 12 amino acids. The germline V gene encodes CDR1 MNHEY and CDR2 SVGAGI. J was trimmed by 11 bases and V by 6 bases; bases with no gene match: 6. The CDR3 here is CASRPWTGGAFF. Written as DNA, the CDR3 is TGTGCCAGCAGACCCTGGACAGGGGGGGCTTTCTTT.

The chain is built from TRBV7-6 and TRBJ2-2; D is unclear. V was clipped by 1 base and J by 1 base, with 10 bases between them. The length of the CDR3 is 16 residues. Looked up from germline, CDR1 is SGHVS and CDR2 is FNYEAQ. CDR3 loop: CASSLGLPGNTGELFF. DNA of the CDR3: TGTGCCAGCAGCTTAGGTTTACCGGGGAACACCGGGGAGCTGTTTTTT.

The rearrangement uses TRBV6-1 and TRBJ2-5; tentatively, D is TRBD2 (5 bases). The V gene's germline CDR1 is MNHNS and CDR2 SASEGT. The CDR3 length is 14 residues. V was cut by 1 base and J by 4 bases, with 10 bases left in between. The CDR3 region is CASSEGAEGETQYF. In DNA, the CDR3 is TGTGCCAGCAGTGAAGGGGCTGAGGGAGAGACCCAGTACTTC.

This chain connects TRBV5-6 to TRBJ2-3; possible D gene TRBD1, 6 bases. V gave up 4 bases and J gave up 11 bases, with 20 bases separating them. CDR1 and CDR2 from the germline V gene are SGHDT and YYEEEE. This CDR3 region has 14 residues. CDR3 bases: TGTGCCAGCAGCCCTCCGGGGACAAAAGGGGGGCAGTATTTT. Translated, it gives CASSPPGTKGGQYF.

The chain has TRBV5-6 and TRBJ2-5; 11 bases fit TRBD2. The CDR3 is 17 amino acids. V lost 0 bases and J lost 2; bases outside the gene matches: 6. The germline CDR1 and CDR2 sequences are SGHDT and YYEEEE. This chain's CDR3 is CASSLGGLAGGQETQYF. For the CDR3, the DNA is TGTGCCAGCAGCTTGGGCGGGCTAGCGGGAGGTCAAGAGACCCAGTACTTC.

The V and J genes are TRBV7-9 and TRBJ2-3; 7 nucleotides agree with TRBD1. V was clipped by 5 bases and J by 0 bases; unmatched bases: 5. This CDR3 contains 15 residues. Germline V gene sequence: CDR1 SEHNR, CDR2 FQNEAQ (reference sequence). The CDR3 sequence: CASSTRGRSTDTQYF. The CDR3 DNA reads TGTGCCAGCAGCACAAGGGGGCGAAGCACAGATACGCAGTATTTT.